A single sample gave rise to the 5 T cell receptor beta chains below, sequenced in a study of Ad26.COV2.S vaccination and SARS-CoV-2 variants. Method: immunoSEQ multiplex PCR; TCRdb's copy keeps in-frame clones and lacks some. The data hold about 280,000 clones, with around 87% observed a single time. Treatment specified: around 19 received Ad26.COV2.S at low or high dose, single or two shots; roughly five received placebo; per-sample allocation not given. Specimen acquisition occurred on day 63 following the initial vaccine or placebo injection. Material: peripheral blood, obtained in a trial of Ad26.COV2.S vaccine versus placebo. The receptors originated from a person between 18 and 60 years old who received the Ad26.COV2.S COVID-19 vaccine or a placebo.

The gene calls are TRBV5-1 and TRBJ2-5; the D is unclear. Trimming pared 0 bases from V and 5 bases from J, leaving 14 bases between. Germline V gene sequence: CDR1 SGHRS, CDR2 YFSETQ. The CDR3 extends over 15 amino acids. The CDR3 DNA follows: TGCGCCAGCAGCTTGGCCTTGCGTTTGGAGGAGACCCAGTACTTC. It is translated as CASSLALRLEETQYF.

The V gene is TRBV7-9, the J gene TRBJ2-2; D ambiguous. The CDR3 totals 13 residues. Trimming cost V 2 bases and J 5 bases, with 6 bases left between them. Germline-derived CDR1 and CDR2 are SEHNR and FQNEAQ (reference sequence). The CDR3 is CASSLRGTGELFF. Written as DNA, the CDR3 is TGTGCCAGCAGCTTACGAGGAACCGGGGAGCTGTTTTTT.

The J gene is TRBJ1-2, the V gene TRBV3-1 (or the pseudogene TRBV3-2), with a weak D call TRBD1 (5 bases). Trimming removed 9 bases from V and 6 bases from J, with 11 bases in between. Germline V gene lookup returns CDR1 LGHDT and CDR2 YNNKEL (reference sequence). The CDR3 spans 11 residues. The CDR3 nucleotides read TGTGCCAGAGCCCAGGGAGATGGCTACACCTTC. Translation: CARAQGDGYTF.

J is TRBJ1-2 and V is TRBV30; the match to TRBD1 covers 7 bases. Germline V gene lookup returns CDR1 GTSNPN and CDR2 SVGIG (reference sequence). After removal of 5 bases from V and 0 bases from J, the junction contained 12 bases not matched to a gene. The CDR3 sequence is 16 residues long. The CDR3: CAWARGPGETNYGYTF. CDR3 coding DNA: TGTGCCTGGGCAAGGGGGCCAGGGGAGACTAACTATGGCTACACCTTC.

The genes are TRBV18 and TRBJ2-1; maybe TRBD1 (6 bases). Trimming removed 5 bases at V and 8 bases at J, with 19 bases between. This CDR3 is built from 15 residues. Germline V gene data show CDR1 as KGHSH and CDR2 as LQKENI. The CDR3 reads CASSSLGAGGYEQFF. The CDR3 coding sequence is TGTGCCAGCTCAAGTTTGGGGGCGGGTGGGTATGAGCAGTTCTTC.